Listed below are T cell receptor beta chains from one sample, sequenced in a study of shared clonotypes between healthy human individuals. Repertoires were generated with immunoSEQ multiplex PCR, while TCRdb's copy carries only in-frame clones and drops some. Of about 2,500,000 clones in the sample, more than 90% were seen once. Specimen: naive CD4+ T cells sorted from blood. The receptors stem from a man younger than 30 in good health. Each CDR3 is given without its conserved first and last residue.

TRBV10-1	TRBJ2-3	ASSEFRVGDTQY
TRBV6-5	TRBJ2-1	ASSYGSSGSFKQF
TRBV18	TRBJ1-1	ASTRDIRTEAF
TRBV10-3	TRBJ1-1	AISRGGGTGGHTEAF
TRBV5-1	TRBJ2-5	ASSPGTSRETQY
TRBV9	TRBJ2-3	ASSYGTGVDTQY
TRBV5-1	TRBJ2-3	ASSPSSTDTQY
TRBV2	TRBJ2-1	ARGTSGGQASEQF
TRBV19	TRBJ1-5	ASSKVVTSSDQPQH
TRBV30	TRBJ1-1	ALTGRQGNEAF
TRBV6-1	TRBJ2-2	ASSESSGSGGELF
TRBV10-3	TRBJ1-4	AISESDFEKLF
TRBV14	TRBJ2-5	ASSPSLGGQGETQY
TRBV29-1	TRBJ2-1	SVVLYNEQF
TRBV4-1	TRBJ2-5	ASSQAENGGLTQY
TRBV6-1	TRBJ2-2	ASSGVRSTGELF
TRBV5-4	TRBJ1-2	ASSLAGTTPGLGGYT
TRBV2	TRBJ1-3	ASSDRPAFSGNTIY
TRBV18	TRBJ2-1	ASSPPTGVYNEQF
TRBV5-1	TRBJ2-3	ASRSRGADTQY
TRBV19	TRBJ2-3	ASSTLRDTQY
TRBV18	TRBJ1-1	ASSRNLDRSSTEAF
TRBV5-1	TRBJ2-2	ASSLSSGQGRTGELF
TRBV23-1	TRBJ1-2	ASSQTGGGHGYT
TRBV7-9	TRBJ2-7	ASKHIDSEYEQY
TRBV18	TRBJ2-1	ASSPRGEEQF
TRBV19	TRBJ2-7	ASSVSWVGTYEQY
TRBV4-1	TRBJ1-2	ASSQVIRDFYGYT
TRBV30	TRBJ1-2	AWIFIGGSNYGYT
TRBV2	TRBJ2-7	ASSGMGYEQY
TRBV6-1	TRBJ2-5	ASIPLGGPQETQY
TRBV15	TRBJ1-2	ATSRDLNYGYT
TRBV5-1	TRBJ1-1	ASSLVPDGEAF
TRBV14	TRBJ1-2	ASSGDRALNYGYT
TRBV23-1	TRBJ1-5	ASGPTTALIRPQH
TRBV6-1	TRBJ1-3	ASSGPSTGNTIY
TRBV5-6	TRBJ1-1	ASSLDTGTGVTEAF
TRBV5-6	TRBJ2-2	ASSLMRLAGVGELF
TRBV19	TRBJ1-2	ASSTKQGNYGYT
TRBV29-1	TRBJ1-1	SVEGRKNTEAF
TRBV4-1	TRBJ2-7	ASSQAGLISYEQY
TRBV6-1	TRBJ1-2	ASSIRDRAGSGYT
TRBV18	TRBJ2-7	ASSPVTGPSSYEQY
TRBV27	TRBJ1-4	ASSQGAREKLF
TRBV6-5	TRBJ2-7	ASRQGAAYEQY
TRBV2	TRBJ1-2	ASNLGQVNYGYT